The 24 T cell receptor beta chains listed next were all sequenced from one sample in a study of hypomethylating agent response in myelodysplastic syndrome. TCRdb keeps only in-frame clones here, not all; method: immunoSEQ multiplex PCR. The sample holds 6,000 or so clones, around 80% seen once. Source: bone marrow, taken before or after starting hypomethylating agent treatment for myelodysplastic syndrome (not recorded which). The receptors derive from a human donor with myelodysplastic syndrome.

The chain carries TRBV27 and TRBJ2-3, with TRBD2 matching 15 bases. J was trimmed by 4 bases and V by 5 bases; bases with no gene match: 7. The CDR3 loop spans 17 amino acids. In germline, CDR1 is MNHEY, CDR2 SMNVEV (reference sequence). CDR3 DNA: TGTGCCAGCAGTCCCAGGACTAGCGGGGGGGCCTCAGATACGCAGTATTTT. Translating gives CASSPRTSGGASDTQYF.

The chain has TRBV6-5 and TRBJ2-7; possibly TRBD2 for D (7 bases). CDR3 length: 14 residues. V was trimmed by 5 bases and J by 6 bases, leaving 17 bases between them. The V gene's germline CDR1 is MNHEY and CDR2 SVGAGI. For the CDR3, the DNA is TGTGCCAGCAGTGAAGGGGGGGCTGTGGGCGAGCAGTACGTC. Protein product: CASSEGGAVGEQYV.

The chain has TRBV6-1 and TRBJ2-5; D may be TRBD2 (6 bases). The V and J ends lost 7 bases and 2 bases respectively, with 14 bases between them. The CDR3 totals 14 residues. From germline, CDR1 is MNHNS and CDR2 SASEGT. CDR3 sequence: CASTFGRGQETQYF. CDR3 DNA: TGTGCCAGCACTTTCGGCCGGGGGCAAGAGACCCAGTACTTC.

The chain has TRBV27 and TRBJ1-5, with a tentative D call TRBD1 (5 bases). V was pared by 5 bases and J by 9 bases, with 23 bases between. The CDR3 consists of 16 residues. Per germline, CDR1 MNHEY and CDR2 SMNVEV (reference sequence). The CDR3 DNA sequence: TGTGCCAGCAGTGAAAACTGGCCCTCAGGGCGTCGGCCCCAGCATTTT. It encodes CASSENWPSGRRPQHF.

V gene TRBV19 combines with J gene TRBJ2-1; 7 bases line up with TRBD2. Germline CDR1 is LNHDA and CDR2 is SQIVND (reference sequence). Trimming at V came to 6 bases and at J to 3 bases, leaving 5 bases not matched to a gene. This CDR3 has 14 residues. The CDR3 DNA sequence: TGTGCCAGTAGCGGGAGGTCCAACTACAATGAGCAGTTCTTC. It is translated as CASSGRSNYNEQFF.

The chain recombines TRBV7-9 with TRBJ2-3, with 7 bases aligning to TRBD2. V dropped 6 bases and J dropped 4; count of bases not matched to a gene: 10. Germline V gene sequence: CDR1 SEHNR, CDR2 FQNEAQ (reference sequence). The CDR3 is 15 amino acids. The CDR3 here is CASSQGRDLSDTQYF. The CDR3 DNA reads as TGTGCCAGCAGTCAAGGGAGGGATTTATCAGATACGCAGTATTTT.

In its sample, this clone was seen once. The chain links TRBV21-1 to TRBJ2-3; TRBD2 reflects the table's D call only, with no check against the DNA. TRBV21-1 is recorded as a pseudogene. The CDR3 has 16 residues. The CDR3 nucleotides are TGTGCCAGCAGCAAAAAGGCTAGCGGGGGGACAGATACGCAGTATTTT. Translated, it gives CASSKKASGGTDTQYF.

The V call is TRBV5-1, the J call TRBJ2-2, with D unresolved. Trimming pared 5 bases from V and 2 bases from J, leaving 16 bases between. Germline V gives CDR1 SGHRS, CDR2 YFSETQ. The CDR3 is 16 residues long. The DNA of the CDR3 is TGCGCCAGCAGAATGACCCCAAGTGCAAACACCGGGGAGCTGTTTTTT. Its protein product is CASRMTPSANTGELFF. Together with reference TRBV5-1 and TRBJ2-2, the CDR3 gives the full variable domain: KAGVTQTPRYLIKTRGQQVTLSCSPISGHRSVSWYQQTPGQGLQFLFEYFSETQRNKGNFPGRFSGRQFSNSRSEMNVSTLELGDSALYLCASRMTPSANTGELFFGEGSRLTVL.

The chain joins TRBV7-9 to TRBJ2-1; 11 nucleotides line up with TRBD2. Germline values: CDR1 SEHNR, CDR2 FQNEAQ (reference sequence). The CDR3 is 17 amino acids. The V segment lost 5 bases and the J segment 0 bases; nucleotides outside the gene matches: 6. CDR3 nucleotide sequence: TGTGCCAGCAGCCCCCCGGGACTAGCGGCCTCCTACAATGAGCAGTTCTTC. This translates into CASSPPGLAASYNEQFF.

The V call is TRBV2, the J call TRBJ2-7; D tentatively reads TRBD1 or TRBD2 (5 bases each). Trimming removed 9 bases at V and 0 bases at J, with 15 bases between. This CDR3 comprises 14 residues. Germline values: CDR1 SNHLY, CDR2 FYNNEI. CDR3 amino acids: CASSRDGVSYEQYV. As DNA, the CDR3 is TGTGCCAGTTCACGGGACGGTGTCTCCTACGAGCAGTACGTC.

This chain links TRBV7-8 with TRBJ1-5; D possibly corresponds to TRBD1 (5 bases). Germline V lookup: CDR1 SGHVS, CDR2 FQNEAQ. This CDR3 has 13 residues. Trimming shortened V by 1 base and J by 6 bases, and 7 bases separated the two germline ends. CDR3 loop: CASSLDGAQPQHF. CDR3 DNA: TGTGCCAGCAGCTTAGATGGGGCTCAGCCCCAGCATTTT.

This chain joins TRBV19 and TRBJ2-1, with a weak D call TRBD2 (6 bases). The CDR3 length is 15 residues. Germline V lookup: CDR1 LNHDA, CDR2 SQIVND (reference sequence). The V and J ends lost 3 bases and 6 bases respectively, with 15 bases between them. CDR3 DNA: TGTGCCAGTAGTATCGGGACTCATCCTTCCAATGAGCAGTTCTTC. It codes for CASSIGTHPSNEQFF. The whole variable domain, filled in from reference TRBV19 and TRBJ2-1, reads DGGITQSPKYLFRKEGQNVTLSCEQNLNHDAMYWYRQDPGQGLRLIYYSQIVNDFQKGDIAEGYSVSREKKESFPLTVTSAQKNPTAFYLCASSIGTHPSNEQFFGPGTRLTVL.

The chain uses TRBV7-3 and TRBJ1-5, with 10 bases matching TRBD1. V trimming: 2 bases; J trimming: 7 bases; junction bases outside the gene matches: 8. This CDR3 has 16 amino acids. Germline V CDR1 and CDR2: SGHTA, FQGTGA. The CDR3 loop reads CASSLVGQGQGQPQHF. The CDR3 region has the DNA TGTGCCAGCAGCTTAGTGGGACAGGGGCAGGGACAGCCCCAGCATTTT.

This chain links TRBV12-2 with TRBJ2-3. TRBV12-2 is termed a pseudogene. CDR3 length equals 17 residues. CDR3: CASRHLGSVQLADTQYF. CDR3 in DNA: TGTGCAAGTCGCCATCTTGGATCGGTCCAATTGGCAGATACGCAGTATTTT.

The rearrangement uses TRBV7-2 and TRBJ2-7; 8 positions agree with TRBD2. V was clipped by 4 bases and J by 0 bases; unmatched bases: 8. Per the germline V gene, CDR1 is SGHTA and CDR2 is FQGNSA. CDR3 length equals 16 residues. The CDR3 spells CASSSRVAGSSYEQYF. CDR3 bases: TGTGCCAGCAGCTCGCGGGTAGCGGGGTCCTCCTACGAGCAGTACTTC.

The CDR3 region has the DNA TGTGCCACCAGCAGAGATCAGCCTCTGATCCCCTACGAGCAGTACTTC. Protein sequence: CATSRDQPLIPYEQYF. This chain uses TRBV15 with TRBJ2-7, with unresolved D. The CDR3 length is 16 residues. Trimming pared 0 bases from V and 2 bases from J, leaving 14 bases between. The germline gives CDR1 LNHNV, CDR2 YYDKDF (reference sequence).

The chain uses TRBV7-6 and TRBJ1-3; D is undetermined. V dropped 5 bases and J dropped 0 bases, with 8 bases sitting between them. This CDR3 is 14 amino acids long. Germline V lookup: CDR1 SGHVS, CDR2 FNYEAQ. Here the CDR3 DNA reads TGTGCCAGCAGCCCGACCCTCTCTGGAAACACCATATATTTT. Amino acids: CASSPTLSGNTIYF.

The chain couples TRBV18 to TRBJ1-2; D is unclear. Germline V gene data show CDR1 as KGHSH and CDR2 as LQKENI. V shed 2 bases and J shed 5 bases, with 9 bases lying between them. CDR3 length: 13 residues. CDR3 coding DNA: TGTGCCAGCTCACCATCAGGAGTATATGGCTACACCTTC. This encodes CASSPSGVYGYTF.

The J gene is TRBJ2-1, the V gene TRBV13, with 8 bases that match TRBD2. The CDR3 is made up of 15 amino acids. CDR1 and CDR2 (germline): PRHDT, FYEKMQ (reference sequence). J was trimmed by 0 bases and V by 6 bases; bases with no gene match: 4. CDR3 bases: TGTGCCAGCAGGACCGGGACTAGCTCCTACAATGAGCAGTTCTTC. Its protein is CASRTGTSSYNEQFF.

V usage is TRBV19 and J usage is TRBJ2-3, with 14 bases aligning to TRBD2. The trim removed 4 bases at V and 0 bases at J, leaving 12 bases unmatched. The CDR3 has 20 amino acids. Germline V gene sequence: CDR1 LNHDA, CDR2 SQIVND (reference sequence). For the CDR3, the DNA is TGTGCCAGTAGTACCCAGGGACTAGCGGGGGCTCCGGATAGCACAGATACGCAGTATTTT. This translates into CASSTQGLAGAPDSTDTQYF.

The CDR3 sequence is CASSRGRANEKLFF. CDR3 in DNA: TGCGCCAGCAGCCGAGGACGGGCAAATGAAAAACTGTTTTTT. The rearrangement joins TRBV4-1 to TRBJ1-4; D gene uncertain. Germline V CDR1 and CDR2: MGHRA, YSYEKL. The CDR3 length is 14 residues. Trimming shortened V by 4 bases and J by 5 bases, and 11 bases separated the two germline ends.

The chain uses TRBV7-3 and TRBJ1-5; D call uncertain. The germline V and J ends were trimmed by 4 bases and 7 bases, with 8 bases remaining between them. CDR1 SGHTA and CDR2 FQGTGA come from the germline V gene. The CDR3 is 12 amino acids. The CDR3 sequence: CASSSPEQPQHF. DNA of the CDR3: TGTGCCAGCAGCTCTCCGGAACAGCCCCAGCATTTT.

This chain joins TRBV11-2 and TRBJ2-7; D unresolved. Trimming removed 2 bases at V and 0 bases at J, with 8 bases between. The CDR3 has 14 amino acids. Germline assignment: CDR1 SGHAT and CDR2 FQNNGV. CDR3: CASSLRTASYEQYF. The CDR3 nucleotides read TGTGCCAGCAGCTTAAGGACGGCCTCCTACGAGCAGTACTTC.

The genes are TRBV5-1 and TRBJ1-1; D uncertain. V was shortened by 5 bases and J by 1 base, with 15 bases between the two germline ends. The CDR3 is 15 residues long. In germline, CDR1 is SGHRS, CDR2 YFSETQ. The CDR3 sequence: CASSESPAWNTEAFF. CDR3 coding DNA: TGCGCCAGCAGTGAGAGTCCCGCTTGGAACACTGAAGCTTTCTTT.